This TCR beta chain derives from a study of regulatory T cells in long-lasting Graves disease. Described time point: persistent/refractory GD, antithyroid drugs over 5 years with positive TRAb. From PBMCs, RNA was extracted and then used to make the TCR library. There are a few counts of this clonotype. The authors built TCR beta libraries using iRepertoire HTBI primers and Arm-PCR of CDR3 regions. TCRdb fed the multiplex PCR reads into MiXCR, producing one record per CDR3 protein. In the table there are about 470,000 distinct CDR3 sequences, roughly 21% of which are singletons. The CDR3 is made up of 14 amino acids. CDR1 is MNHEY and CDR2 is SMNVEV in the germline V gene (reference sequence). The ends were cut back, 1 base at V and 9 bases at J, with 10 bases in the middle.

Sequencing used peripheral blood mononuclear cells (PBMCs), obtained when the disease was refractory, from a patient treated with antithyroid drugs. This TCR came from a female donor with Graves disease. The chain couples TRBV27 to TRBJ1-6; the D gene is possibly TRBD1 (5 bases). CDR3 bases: TGTGCCAGCAGTTTATTGGGGCGCAGTTCACCCCTCCACTTT. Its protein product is CASSLLGRSSPLHF.